Given below is one T cell receptor (beta chain) in context. Its antigen is undetermined. This specimen belongs to a study of OX40 agonist ivuxolimab in advanced cancers. Study-level information: The group had a mean age of about 65 years, ranged from about 20 to 79, and was less than 85% male. Study conclusions and caveats: Fewer expanded clones were found on average in CD4+ than in CD8+ T cells. Clones of CD4+ and CD8+ blood T cells grew by week 6 at doses of 0.1 to 3.0 mg/kg.

Some clones are missing from TCRdb's copy, which holds only in-frame ones; the method was immunoSEQ multiplex PCR. Among approximately 49,000 clones, approximately 83% were seen once, and the ten largest hold about 1.2%. The sequence came from an adult with an advanced solid tumor such as melanoma, head and neck, liver or kidney cancer. Specimen: CD4+ or CD8+ T cells sorted from blood, collected in a trial of the OX40 agonist ivuxolimab.

This chain's CDR3 is CASSTGGPGTGELFF. CDR3 coding DNA: TGTGCCAGCAGTACGGGGGGGCCCGGCACCGGGGAGCTGTTTTTT. The rearrangement uses TRBV5-4 and TRBJ2-2; 8 nucleotides align to TRBD2. CDR1 and CDR2 from the germline V gene are SGHNT and YYREEE (reference sequence). V trimming: 5 bases; J trimming: 4 bases; junction bases outside the gene matches: 7. The CDR3 is made up of 15 amino acids.